The 27 T cell receptor beta chains listed next were all sequenced from one sample in a study of T-cell memory formation after mild COVID-19. Via MiXCR, TCRdb re-called the 5' RACE reads, giving one row per CDR3 protein. The table shows approximately 340,000 distinct CDR3 sequences, with over 10% occurring only once. The sample was PBMCs or a T cell subset sorted from them (not recorded which). The receptor set was obtained from a man aged 18 to 30 who had mild COVID-19 (a few samples of this study predate the infection). Cell type and time point are not known.

This clonotype was picked up a small number of times. The J gene is TRBJ2-4, the V gene TRBV7-2; TRBD2 matches at 13 bases. With V trimmed by 5 bases and J by 7 bases, 8 bases remained unmatched. This CDR3 has 16 amino acids. The germline V gene encodes CDR1 SGHTA and CDR2 FQGNSA. Written as DNA, the CDR3 is TGTGCCAGCAGCCCCCAACTAGCGGGGGGGCGGAACATTCAGTACTTC. This sequence encodes CASSPQLAGGRNIQYF. Full variable domain (remainder filled in from reference TRBV7-2 and TRBJ2-4): GAGVSQSPSNKVTEKGKDVELRCDPISGHTALYWYRQSLGQGLEFLIYFQGNSAPDKSGLPSDRFSAERTGGSVSTLTIQRTQQEDSAVYLCASSPQLAGGRNIQYFGAGTRLSVL.

V is TRBV24-1 and J is TRBJ2-1, with unresolved D. CDR1 KGHDR and CDR2 SFDVKD come from the germline V gene. The germline V and J ends were trimmed by 3 bases and 5 bases, with 10 bases remaining between them. The length of the CDR3 is 14 residues. The CDR3 sequence is CATSDPRAHNEQFF. In DNA form, the CDR3 reads TGTGCCACCAGTGATCCCCGGGCCCACAATGAGCAGTTCTTC.

V usage is TRBV11-2 and J usage is TRBJ2-7; no firm D call. V lost 3 bases and J lost 2, with 8 bases in between. CDR1 and CDR2 (germline): SGHAT, FQNNGV. This CDR3 is built from 13 residues. The CDR3 sequence is CASSFAATYEQYF. CDR3 bases: TGTGCCAGCAGCTTCGCAGCTACCTACGAGCAGTACTTC.

This clonotype was detected a few times. The rearrangement uses TRBV27 and TRBJ2-6; D is undetermined. The CDR3 loop spans 17 amino acids. V lost 5 bases, J lost 0 bases, and 14 bases lay in between. Germline V gives CDR1 MNHEY, CDR2 SMNVEV (reference sequence). CDR3 bases: TGTGCCAGCAGTCGGACGGCCTGGAGCTCTGGGGCCAACGTCCTGACTTTC. It specifies CASSRTAWSSGANVLTF.

This clonotype was seen a few times. The chain carries TRBV12-3 or TRBV12-4 and TRBJ2-2, with TRBD1 matching over 7 bases. Germline trimming cut 6 bases from V and 7 bases from J; bases unmatched to any gene: 5. The length of the CDR3 is 13 residues. The CDR3 DNA is TGTGCCAGCAGCTGGACAGGCGGCGGGGAGCTGTTTTTT. This gives the protein CASSWTGGGELFF.

This clonotype was detected only a few times. The chain combines TRBV21-1 with TRBJ2-7; the table's TRBD1 call for D was not verified on the DNA. TRBV21-1 is noted as a pseudogene. The length of the CDR3 is 15 residues. The CDR3 sequence is CASSKAGRVRFEQYV. The CDR3 DNA is TGTGCCAGCAGCAAAGCGGGCAGGGTGAGGTTCGAGCAGTACGTC.

This clonotype has a handful of counts. The gene calls are TRBV9 and TRBJ2-4; the match to TRBD1 covers 7 bases. The V gene end was trimmed by 2 bases and the J gene end by 6 bases; junction bases not matched to a gene: 2. CDR3 length: 13 amino acids. Germline CDR1 and CDR2: SGDLS and YYNGEE. CDR3 protein: CASSVNRGNIQYF. The CDR3 nucleotides read TGTGCCAGCAGCGTGAACAGGGGAAACATTCAGTACTTC.

This sequence joins TRBV7-9 and TRBJ2-1, with TRBD2 matching 12 bases. The CDR3 has 14 residues. The junction had 4 bases not matched to a gene; V was cut back by 5 bases and J by 8 bases. Germline assignment: CDR1 SEHNR and CDR2 FQNEAQ (reference sequence). The CDR3: CASSIPSGGDEQFF. CDR3 DNA sequence: TGTGCCAGCAGCATCCCTAGCGGGGGGGATGAGCAGTTCTTC.

The chain joins TRBV4-1 to TRBJ1-1, with TRBD1 as a possible D gene (5 bases). V was clipped by 5 bases and J by 0 bases, with 13 bases between them. The CDR3 extends over 15 amino acids. Germline values: CDR1 MGHRA, CDR2 YSYEKL. This CDR3 reads CASSGGNRMNTEAFF. CDR3 nucleotides: TGCGCCAGCAGCGGGGGGAACAGGATGAACACTGAAGCTTTCTTT.

In its sample, this clonotype was seen a few times. The chain recombines TRBV11-3 with TRBJ2-3; TRBD2 is a possible D gene (8 bases). This CDR3 spans 15 amino acids. Germline V lookup: CDR1 SGHNT, CDR2 YENEEA. Trimming pared 5 bases from V and 8 bases from J, leaving 20 bases between. The CDR3: CASSRDRDSGGTQYF. The CDR3 DNA is TGTGCCAGCAGCCGGGACCGGGACAGCGGGGGTACGCAGTATTTT.

V and J are TRBV6-5 and TRBJ1-2; 7 nucleotides match TRBD1. CDR3 length: 13 amino acids. Germline V CDR1 and CDR2: MNHEY, SVGAGI. V lost 2 bases and J lost 8; bases outside the gene matches: 5. CDR3 bases: TGTGCCAGCAGTTACGGACAGGCGGGAGGCTACACCTTC. This encodes CASSYGQAGGYTF.

This clonotype was detected a few times. V gene TRBV10-3 combines with J gene TRBJ2-5, with a tentative D call TRBD2 (6 bases). This CDR3 comprises 15 residues. CDR1 is ENHRY, CDR2 SYGVKD, per germline. V lost 5 bases and J 1 base, leaving 14 bases between the germline ends. In DNA form, the CDR3 reads TGTGCCATCAGTCGAGCGGGTGGCCCCCAAGAGACCCAGTACTTC. It is translated as CAISRAGGPQETQYF.

This clonotype was recorded at least ten times. V usage is TRBV7-3 and J usage is TRBJ2-2; no clear D. Trimming pared 5 bases from V and 5 bases from J, leaving 9 bases between. CDR3 length equals 13 residues. In germline, CDR1 is SGHTA, CDR2 FQGTGA. Here the CDR3 DNA reads TGTGCCAGCAGCACCGGGTGGACCGGGGAGCTGTTTTTT. Its protein product is CASSTGWTGELFF.

This clonotype showed up many times. The chain has TRBV7-2 and TRBJ2-3, with TRBD2 matching over 11 bases. CDR3 length equals 13 residues. The V gene end was trimmed by 11 bases and the J gene end by 7 bases; junction bases not matched to a gene: 8. CDR1 and CDR2 from the germline V gene are SGHTA and FQGNSA. CDR3 sequence: CAYSGGAEYTQYF. CDR3 coding DNA: TGTGCCTATAGCGGGGGGGCCGAGTATACGCAGTATTTT. Variable domain in full (rest from reference TRBV7-2 and TRBJ2-3): GAGVSQSPSNKVTEKGKDVELRCDPISGHTALYWYRQSLGQGLEFLIYFQGNSAPDKSGLPSDRFSAERTGGSVSTLTIQRTQQEDSAVYLCAYSGGAEYTQYFGPGTRLTVL.

This rearrangement joins TRBV6-6 to TRBJ2-2; D remains ambiguous. This CDR3 has 11 residues. Germline V CDR1 and CDR2: MNHNY, SVGAGI (reference sequence). Trimming removed 10 bases at V and 6 bases at J, with 9 bases between. Written as DNA, the CDR3 is TGTGCCATAGGGCGTCCCGGGGAGCTGTTTTTT. It yields the protein CAIGRPGELFF.

The chain combines TRBV3-1 with TRBJ1-3, with no clear D. Looked up from germline, CDR1 is LGHDT and CDR2 is YNNKEL (reference sequence). The germline V and J ends were trimmed by 1 base and 4 bases, with 11 bases remaining between them. CDR3 size: 15 residues. The CDR3 coding sequence is TGTGCCAGCAGCCAAGCCGAAGTCAGGGGAAACACCATATATTTT. As protein: CASSQAEVRGNTIYF.

The V and J genes are TRBV7-2 and TRBJ1-2; D is perhaps TRBD1 (5 bases). Trimming shortened V by 5 bases and J by 4 bases, and 14 bases separated the two germline ends. The CDR3 is made up of 14 amino acids. Looked up from germline, CDR1 is SGHTA and CDR2 is FQGNSA. Here the CDR3 reads CASSPRDGGYGYTF. Written as DNA, the CDR3 is TGTGCCAGCAGCCCCCGGGACGGCGGCTATGGCTACACCTTC.

This clonotype was detected only a few times. The V gene is TRBV12-3 or TRBV12-4, the J gene TRBJ1-6; possible D gene TRBD1, 5 bases. V was clipped by 2 bases and J by 10 bases, with 9 bases between them. The CDR3 runs 13 residues. Here the CDR3 DNA reads TGTGCCAGCAGTTTATATCCAGGGTCACCCCTCCACTTT. Its protein is CASSLYPGSPLHF.

This clonotype was seen many times. V is TRBV7-9 and J is TRBJ2-2; 9 positions match TRBD2. The CDR3 length is 16 residues. CDR1 SEHNR and CDR2 FQNEAQ come from the germline V gene (reference sequence). V lost 5 bases to trimming and J lost 6 bases; unmatched junction nucleotides: 10. The CDR3 DNA follows: TGTGCCAGCAGCCGTCCGGGACTAGCATGGGCCGGGGAGCTGTTTTTT. As protein: CASSRPGLAWAGELFF.

This clonotype showed up many times. The V gene is TRBV29-1, the J gene TRBJ1-1; no firm D call. The CDR3 totals 14 residues. CDR1 is SQVTM, CDR2 ANQGSEA, per germline. V was clipped by 4 bases and J by 0 bases, with 12 bases between them. The CDR3 DNA reads as TGCAGCGTTGTGTCTCCGGGGATGAACACTGAAGCTTTCTTT. Translating it yields CSVVSPGMNTEAFF.

The chain recombines TRBV7-3 with TRBJ1-1; 7 nucleotides agree with TRBD1. The CDR3 runs 13 residues. V was pared by 8 bases and J by 3 bases, with 6 bases of the junction left unmatched. Per the germline V gene, CDR1 is SGHTA and CDR2 is FQGTGA. The CDR3 loop reads CASPPTGDTEAFF. The CDR3 nucleotides read TGTGCCAGCCCTCCTACAGGGGACACTGAAGCTTTCTTT.

This clonotype was detected a few times. The rearrangement joins TRBV12-3 or TRBV12-4 to TRBJ1-2; 9 positions match TRBD1. The CDR3 loop spans 15 amino acids. Trimming took 3 bases from V and 4 from J; bases not matched to a gene: 6. The CDR3 here is CASSFFVTGGYGYTF. The CDR3 DNA reads as TGTGCCAGCAGTTTTTTCGTGACAGGGGGCTATGGCTACACCTTC.

The J gene is TRBJ1-5, the V gene TRBV19; maybe TRBD1 (5 bases). The V gene's germline CDR1 is LNHDA and CDR2 SQIVND (reference sequence). The CDR3 covers 13 residues. Trimming took 6 bases from V and 7 from J, leaving 13 bases between them. The CDR3 here is CASSAGLEQPQHF. The DNA of the CDR3 is TGTGCCAGTAGCGCAGGGTTGGAGCAGCCCCAGCATTTT.

This CDR3 is CATPRGAGNSPLHF. The CDR3, as DNA: TGTGCCACCCCACGCGGTGCGGGCAATTCACCCCTCCACTTT. The J gene is TRBJ1-6, the V gene TRBV24-1; D is ambiguous. Trimming pared 9 bases from V and 7 bases from J, leaving 15 bases between. This CDR3 spans 14 amino acids. The germline CDR1 and CDR2 sequences are KGHDR and SFDVKD.

The rearrangement uses TRBV11-2 and TRBJ2-2, with TRBD2 matching over 9 bases. V trimming: 4 bases; J trimming: 8 bases; junction bases outside the gene matches: 20. This CDR3 region has 19 residues. Germline loops: CDR1 SGHAT, CDR2 FQNNGV. Here the CDR3 reads CASSSSIERGAALGGELFF. The DNA of the CDR3 is TGTGCCAGCAGCTCCTCGATCGAGCGGGGGGCTGCCCTAGGGGGGGAGCTGTTTTTT.

The chain couples TRBV3-1 to TRBJ1-1, with D perhaps TRBD1 (6 bases). V shed 4 bases and J shed 5 bases, with 14 bases lying between them. Germline V gene lookup returns CDR1 LGHDT and CDR2 YNNKEL (reference sequence). The CDR3 spans 14 residues. The CDR3 sequence: CASSRVGRGTEAFF. CDR3 in DNA: TGTGCCAGCAGCCGGGTGGGTAGGGGGACTGAAGCTTTCTTT.

In its sample, this clonotype was seen many times. The chain links TRBV28 to TRBJ1-2, with D hard to call. This CDR3 is built from 12 residues. Germline loops: CDR1 MDHEN, CDR2 SYDVKM. V gave up 3 bases and J gave up 5 bases, with 7 bases separating them. For the CDR3, the DNA is TGTGCCAGCAGTTTTGCGGGGTATGGCTACACCTTC. This translates into CASSFAGYGYTF.